The present T cell receptor beta chain was sequenced within a study of blood T cell repertoires in COVID-19. For the study at large: Spain, Italy and the United States supplied samples that represented acute and convalescent COVID-19. PBMCs, B-cell-depleted T cells, or T cells provided the cDNA or gDNA that made up the material.

This CDR3 comprises 15 residues. V shed 3 bases and J 7 bases; nucleotides not matched to a gene: 8. Looked up from germline, CDR1 is MGHRA and CDR2 is YSYEKL. Living in 24 US areas, the participants were between roughly 18 and 89 years of age. Clinical histories supplied by participants themselves formed the basis of cohort assignment. Measured with immunoSEQ multiplex PCR; TCRdb has only the in-frame clones, and not every one. The sample records 220,000 or so clones, about 84% being singletons. Source material: PBMCs or T cells enriched from blood (not recorded which). This rearrangement joins TRBV4-1 to TRBJ2-1; 8 bases line up with TRBD2. This TCR derives from a woman between 50 and 59 years old who had recovered from COVID-19. This CDR3 reads CASSQFGGARNEQFF. The CDR3 nucleotides read TGCGCCAGCAGCCAGTTCGGGGGGGCCAGGAATGAGCAGTTCTTC.